Listed here are 14 T cell receptor beta chains from one sample, sequenced in a study of blood T cells in healthy people across ages. Next came a second PCR, run for about 6 to 12 cycles, which used a sample-barcoded 5' primer along with a J-beta primer mix. Using its own MiXCR run on the 5' RACE reads, TCRdb lists one record per CDR3 protein. The sample has 650,000 to 900,000 distinct CDR3 sequences; about 62% are singletons. Sequencing used blood. These receptors all stem from a man in his thirties or forties in good health.

The chain recombines TRBV3-1 with TRBJ1-2, with TRBD1 identical over 10 bases. V shed 0 bases and J 6 bases; nucleotides not matched to a gene: 7. The germline V gene encodes CDR1 LGHDT and CDR2 YNNKEL (reference sequence). The CDR3 extends over 16 amino acids. The CDR3 spells CASSQDRQGARNGYTF. CDR3 nucleotides: TGTGCCAGCAGCCAAGATCGACAGGGGGCGCGGAATGGCTACACCTTC.

The V and J genes are TRBV7-3 and TRBJ2-1, with 9 bases lining up with TRBD2. Trimming took 5 bases from V and 12 from J; bases not matched to a gene: 5. Germline V lookup: CDR1 SGHTA, CDR2 FQGTGA. This CDR3 is built from 12 residues. CDR3 nucleotide sequence: TGTGCCAGCAGCGGTTCAGCGGGGGGGCAGTTCTTC. Translated: CASSGSAGGQFF.

V usage is TRBV28 and J usage is TRBJ1-6, with 8 bases lining up with TRBD1. V was clipped by 6 bases and J by 10 bases; unmatched bases: 20. Germline CDR1 is MDHEN and CDR2 is SYDVKM. There are 18 residues in the CDR3. The CDR3, as DNA: TGTGCCAGCAGCACTATCGTTAGGACAGGGAAAGTTTGGTCACCCCTCCACTTT. This encodes CASSTIVRTGKVWSPLHF.

Concerning this clonotype itself: The junction and the germline gene differ at one end; a read error may be behind it. The chain employs TRBV7-9 and TRBJ2-3, with TRBD1 matching over 10 bases. The CDR3 totals 16 residues. Germline-derived CDR1 and CDR2 are SEHNR and FQNEAQ (reference sequence). The chain's CDR3 is CASSIGQGDFSDAQYF. CDR3 DNA: TGTGCCAGCAGCATTGGACAGGGGGACTTTTCAGATGCGCAGTATTTT.

This chain joins TRBV29-1 and TRBJ1-1; tentatively, D is TRBD1 (5 bases). Trimming shortened V by 1 base and J by 1 base, and 7 bases separated the two germline ends. CDR1 is SQVTM and CDR2 is ANQGSEA in the germline V gene. The CDR3 length is 13 residues. The CDR3 DNA reads TGCAGCGTTGAAGTCGGGACGAACACTGAAGCTTTCTTT. It translates to CSVEVGTNTEAFF.

As for this clonotype: One end of the junction fails to match germline, which may point to a read error. The rearrangement links TRBV4-2 to TRBJ2-5; D is unresolved. The germline V gene encodes CDR1 LGHNA and CDR2 YNFKEQ. There are 13 residues in the CDR3. The CDR3 DNA sequence: TGTGCCAGCAGCCAAGACAACGGAGAGGCCCAGTACTTC. Protein: CASSQDNGEAQYF.

The V gene is TRBV28, the J gene TRBJ2-1; TRBD2 matches at 13 bases. The CDR3 runs 14 residues. Germline trimming cut 11 bases from V and 9 bases from J; bases unmatched to any gene: 10. Germline V gene lookup returns CDR1 MDHEN and CDR2 SYDVKM. In DNA form, the CDR3 reads TGTGCCGTCACCGGGACTAGCGGGGTGTCTGAGCAGTTCTTC. Its protein product is CAVTGTSGVSEQFF.

V and J are TRBV2 and TRBJ2-2, with D maybe TRBD1 (5 bases). V was cut by 7 bases and J by 0 bases, with 15 bases left in between. The CDR3 runs 16 residues. CDR1 is SNHLY, CDR2 FYNNEI, per germline. The CDR3 loop reads CASKALGAANTGELFF. CDR3 nucleotides: TGTGCCAGCAAGGCCCTAGGGGCAGCGAACACCGGGGAGCTGTTTTTT.

The chain couples TRBV6-5 to TRBJ2-1; D is possibly TRBD2 (6 bases). Germline V CDR1 and CDR2: MNHEY, SVGAGI. Trimming pared 4 bases from V and 0 bases from J, leaving 10 bases between. This CDR3 has 15 amino acids. CDR3 in DNA: TGTGCCAGCAGTTGGGGGGTAAGCTCCTACAATGAGCAGTTCTTC. Its translation is CASSWGVSSYNEQFF.

The chain employs TRBV20-1 and TRBJ2-2; 10 bases map to TRBD2. Germline V gene lookup returns CDR1 DFQATT and CDR2 SNEGSKA (reference sequence). The CDR3 has 17 amino acids. V lost 1 base and J lost 3; bases outside the gene matches: 8. The CDR3 DNA sequence: TGCAGTGCTAGAGCTCCAGCGGGGGGGCTGGACACCGGGGAGCTGTTTTTT. Its protein is CSARAPAGGLDTGELFF.

This chain connects TRBV6-1 to TRBJ2-7, with a possible D match to TRBD1 (5 bases). The J call is in doubt because the DNA end fits TRBJ2-5 better. This CDR3 is 14 amino acids long. The germline gives CDR1 MNHNS, CDR2 SASEGT. CDR3 loop: CASMAGQGLETQYF. CDR3 nucleotide sequence: TGTGCCAGCATGGCAGGGCAAGGCTTGGAGACCCAGTACTTC.

The chain employs TRBV5-1 and TRBJ1-5; 7 nucleotides match TRBD1. The CDR3 loop spans 15 amino acids. Trimming took 4 bases from V and 3 from J; bases not matched to a gene: 7. Germline CDR1 reads SGHRS; CDR2 reads YFSETQ. CDR3 in amino acids: CASSKEGQYNQPQHF. Written as DNA, the CDR3 is TGCGCCAGCAGCAAGGAGGGACAGTACAATCAGCCCCAGCATTTT.

This chain links TRBV7-2 with TRBJ2-1, with 10 bases lining up with TRBD1. V gave up 4 bases and J gave up 7 bases; unmatched junction bases: 7. Germline values: CDR1 SGHTA, CDR2 FQGNSA. This CDR3 region has 15 residues. CDR3 DNA: TGTGCCAGCAGCTCCGGGACAGGGGCTGGGAATGAGCAGTTCTTC. Translation gives CASSSGTGAGNEQFF.

The chain joins TRBV27 to TRBJ2-4; TRBD2 aligns across 7 bases. CDR3 length: 17 residues. V was clipped by 5 bases and J by 1 base; unmatched bases: 11. CDR1 is MNHEY, CDR2 SMNVEV, per germline (reference sequence). Written as DNA, the CDR3 is TGTGCCAGCAGTCTGCTGACTAGCAAGGGTGCCAAAAACATTCAGTACTTC. Residues: CASSLLTSKGAKNIQYF.